This T cell receptor beta chain is drawn from a study of blood T cell repertoires in COVID-19. Overall study context: T cells, B-cell-depleted T cells, or PBMCs provided the cDNA or gDNA that served as material.

In its sample, this clone was seen once. Everyone who took part was roughly 18 to 89 years old, and they came from about two dozen US areas. Symptom resolution, clearance, or two negative PCRs marked donors in Cohort 3 as recovered. Measured with immunoSEQ multiplex PCR; TCRdb has only the in-frame clones, and not every one. The sample yields 200,000 to 250,000 clones, about 85% seen once. Germline CDR1 is DFQATT and CDR2 is SNEGSKA (reference sequence). CDR3 length equals 14 residues. Trimming cost V 3 bases and J 4 bases, with 13 bases left between them. Input material: PBMCs or T cells enriched from blood (not recorded which). The chain employs TRBV20-1 and TRBJ2-1, with D maybe TRBD2 (6 bases). The sequence was collected from a young man who had recovered from COVID-19. CDR3 loop: CSASVPSVYNEQFF. DNA of the CDR3: TGCAGTGCTAGTGTACCTAGCGTGTACAATGAGCAGTTCTTC.